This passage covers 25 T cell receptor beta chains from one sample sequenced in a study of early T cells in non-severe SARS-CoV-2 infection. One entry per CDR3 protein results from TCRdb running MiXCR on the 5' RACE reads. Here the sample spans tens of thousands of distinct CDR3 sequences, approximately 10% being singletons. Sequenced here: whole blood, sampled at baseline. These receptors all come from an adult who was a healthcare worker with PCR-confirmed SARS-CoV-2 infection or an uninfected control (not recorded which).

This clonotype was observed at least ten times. DNA of the CDR3: TGTGCCAGCTCACCGTCCGGGGGGTCCACTGAAGCTTTCTTT. Amino acids: CASSPSGGSTEAFF. The genes are TRBV18 and TRBJ1-1; D may be TRBD1 (5 bases). CDR1 KGHSH and CDR2 LQKENI come from the germline V gene. Trimming cost V 3 bases and J 4 bases, with 12 bases left between them. The CDR3 runs to 14 residues.

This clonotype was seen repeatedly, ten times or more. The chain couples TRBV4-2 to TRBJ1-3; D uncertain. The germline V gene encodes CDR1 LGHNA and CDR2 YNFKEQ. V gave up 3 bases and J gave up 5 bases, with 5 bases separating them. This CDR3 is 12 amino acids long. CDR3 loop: CASSQNRNTIYF. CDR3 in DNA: TGTGCCAGCAGCCAGAACCGAAACACCATATATTTT.

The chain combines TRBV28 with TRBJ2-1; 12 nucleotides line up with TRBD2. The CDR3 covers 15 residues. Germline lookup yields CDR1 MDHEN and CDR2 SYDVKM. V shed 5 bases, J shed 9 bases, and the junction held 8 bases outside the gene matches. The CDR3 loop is CASSLVTSGGREQFF. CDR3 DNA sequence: TGTGCCAGCAGTCTCGTGACTAGCGGGGGACGTGAGCAGTTCTTC.

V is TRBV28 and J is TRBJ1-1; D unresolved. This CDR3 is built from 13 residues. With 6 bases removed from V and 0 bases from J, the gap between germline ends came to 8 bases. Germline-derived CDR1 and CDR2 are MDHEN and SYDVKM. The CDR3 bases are TGTGCCAGCAGGCGCGCCCTGAACACTGAAGCTTTCTTT. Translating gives CASRRALNTEAFF.

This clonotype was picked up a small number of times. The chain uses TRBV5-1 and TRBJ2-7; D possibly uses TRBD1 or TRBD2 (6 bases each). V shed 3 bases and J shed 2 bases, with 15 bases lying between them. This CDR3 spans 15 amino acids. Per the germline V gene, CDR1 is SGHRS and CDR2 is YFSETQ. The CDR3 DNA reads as TGCGCCAGCAGCTCTGGCAGGGGAGGTCCCTACGAGCAGTACTTC. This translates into CASSSGRGGPYEQYF.

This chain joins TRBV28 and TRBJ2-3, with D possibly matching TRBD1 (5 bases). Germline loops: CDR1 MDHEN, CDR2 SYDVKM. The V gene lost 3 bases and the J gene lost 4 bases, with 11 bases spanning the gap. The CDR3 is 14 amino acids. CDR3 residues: CASSLAGNADTQYF. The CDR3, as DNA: TGTGCCAGCAGTTTGGCAGGGAACGCAGATACGCAGTATTTT.

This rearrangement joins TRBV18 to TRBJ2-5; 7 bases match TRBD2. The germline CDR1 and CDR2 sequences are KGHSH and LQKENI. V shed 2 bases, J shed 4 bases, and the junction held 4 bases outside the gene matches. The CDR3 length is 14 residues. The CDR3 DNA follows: TGTGCCAGCTCACCAGCGGGGGACGGAGAGACCCAGTACTTC. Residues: CASSPAGDGETQYF.

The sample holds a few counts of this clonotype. The CDR3 sequence: CSASPSGERDTQYF. The CDR3 bases are TGCAGTGCTAGCCCCAGCGGTGAAAGGGATACGCAGTATTTT. The chain is built from TRBV20-1 and TRBJ2-3, with D tentatively TRBD2 (5 bases). The CDR3 has 14 amino acids. Germline lookup yields CDR1 DFQATT and CDR2 SNEGSKA (reference sequence). V lost 3 bases and J 6 bases, leaving 16 bases between the germline ends.

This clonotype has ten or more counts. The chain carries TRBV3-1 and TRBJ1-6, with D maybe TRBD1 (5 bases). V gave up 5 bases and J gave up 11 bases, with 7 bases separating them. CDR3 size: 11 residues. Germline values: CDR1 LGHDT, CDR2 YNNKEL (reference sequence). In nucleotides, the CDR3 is TGTGCCAGCAGCGCGGGGGCACCCCTCCACTTT. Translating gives CASSAGAPLHF. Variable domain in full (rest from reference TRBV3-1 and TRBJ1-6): DTAVSQTPKYLVTQMGNDKSIKCEQNLGHDTMYWYKQDSKKFLKIMFSYNNKELIINETVPNRFSPKSPDKAHLNLHINSLELGDSAVYFCASSAGAPLHFGNGTRLTVT.

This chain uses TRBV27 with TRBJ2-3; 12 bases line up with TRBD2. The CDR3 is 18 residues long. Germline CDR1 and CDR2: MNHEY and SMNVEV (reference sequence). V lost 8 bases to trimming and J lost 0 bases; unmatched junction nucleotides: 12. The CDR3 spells CASGVRLAGDLSTDTQYF. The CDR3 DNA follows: TGTGCCAGCGGGGTAAGACTAGCGGGGGACCTCAGCACAGATACGCAGTATTTT.

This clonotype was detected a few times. CDR3 in amino acids: CASSPGTWKETQYF. The DNA of the CDR3 is TGTGCCAGCAGCCCTGGGACCTGGAAGGAGACCCAGTACTTC. The chain is built from TRBV7-6 and TRBJ2-5; D may be TRBD1 or TRBD2 (5 bases each). The CDR3 runs 14 residues. V was shortened by 5 bases and J by 5 bases, with 15 bases between the two germline ends. Germline V lookup: CDR1 SGHVS, CDR2 FNYEAQ. Variable domain in full (rest from reference TRBV7-6 and TRBJ2-5): GAGVSQSPRYKVTKRGQDVALRCDPISGHVSLYWYRQALGQGPEFLTYFNYEAQQDKSGLPNDRFSAERPEGSISTLTIQRTEQRDSAMYRCASSPGTWKETQYFGPGTRLLVL.

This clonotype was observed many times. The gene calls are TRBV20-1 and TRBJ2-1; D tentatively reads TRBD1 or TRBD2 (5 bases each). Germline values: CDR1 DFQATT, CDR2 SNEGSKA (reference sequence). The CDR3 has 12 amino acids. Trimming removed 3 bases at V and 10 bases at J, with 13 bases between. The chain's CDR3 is CSASPLRGEQFF. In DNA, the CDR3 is TGCAGTGCTAGCCCTCTCCGGGGCGAGCAGTTCTTC.

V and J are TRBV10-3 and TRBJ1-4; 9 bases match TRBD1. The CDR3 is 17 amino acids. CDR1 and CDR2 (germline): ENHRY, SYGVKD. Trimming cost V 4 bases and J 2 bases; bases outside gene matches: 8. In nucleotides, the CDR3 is TGTGCCATCAGTGCCGGGACAGGGAGGGAGACTAATGAAAAACTGTTTTTT. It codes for CAISAGTGRETNEKLFF.

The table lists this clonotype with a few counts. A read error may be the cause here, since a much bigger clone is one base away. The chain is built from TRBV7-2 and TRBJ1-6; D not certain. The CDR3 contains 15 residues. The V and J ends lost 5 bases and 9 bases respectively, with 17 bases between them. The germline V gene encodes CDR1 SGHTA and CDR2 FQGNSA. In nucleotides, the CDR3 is TGTGCCAGCAGCCCCCGACGCGCGGAGGCTTCACCCCTCCACTTT. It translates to CASSPRRAEASPLHF.

CDR3 sequence reads: CASSPTGGGGEQFF. The CDR3 DNA reads TGTGCCAGCAGTCCCACAGGGGGAGGTGGTGAGCAGTTCTTC. V and J are TRBV28 and TRBJ2-1, with 8 bases aligning to TRBD1. J was trimmed by 9 bases and V by 5 bases; bases with no gene match: 9. This CDR3 is 14 amino acids long. From germline, CDR1 is MDHEN and CDR2 SYDVKM.

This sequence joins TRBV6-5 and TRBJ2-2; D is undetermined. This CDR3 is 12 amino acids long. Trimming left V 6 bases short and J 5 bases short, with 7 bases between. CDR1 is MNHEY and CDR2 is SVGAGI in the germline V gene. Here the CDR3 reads CASRLGTGELFF. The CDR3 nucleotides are TGTGCCAGCAGACTGGGGACCGGGGAGCTGTTTTTT.

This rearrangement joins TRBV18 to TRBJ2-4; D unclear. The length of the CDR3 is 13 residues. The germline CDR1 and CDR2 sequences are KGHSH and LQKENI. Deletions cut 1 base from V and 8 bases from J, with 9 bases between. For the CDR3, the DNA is TGTGCCAGCTCACCACAAGGAAGGGACATTCAGTACTTC. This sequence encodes CASSPQGRDIQYF.

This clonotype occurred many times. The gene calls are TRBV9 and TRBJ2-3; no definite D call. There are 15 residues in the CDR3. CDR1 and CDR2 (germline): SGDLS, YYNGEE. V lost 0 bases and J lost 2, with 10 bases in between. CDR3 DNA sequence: TGTGCCAGCAGCGTAGATCCGGGTACCACAGATACGCAGTATTTT. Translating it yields CASSVDPGTTDTQYF.

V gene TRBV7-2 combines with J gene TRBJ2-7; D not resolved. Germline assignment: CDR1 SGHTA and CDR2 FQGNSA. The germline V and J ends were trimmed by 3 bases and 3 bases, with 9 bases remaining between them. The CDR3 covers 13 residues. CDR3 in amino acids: CASSFGVYYEQYF. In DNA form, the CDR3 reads TGTGCCAGCAGCTTTGGGGTATACTACGAGCAGTACTTC.

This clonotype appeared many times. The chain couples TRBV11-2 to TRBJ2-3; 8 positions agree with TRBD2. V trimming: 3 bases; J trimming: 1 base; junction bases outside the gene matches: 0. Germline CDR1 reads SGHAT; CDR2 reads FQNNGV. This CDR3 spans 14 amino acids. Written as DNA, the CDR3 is TGTGCCAGCAGCTTTAGCGGGGGCACAGATACGCAGTATTTT. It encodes CASSFSGGTDTQYF.

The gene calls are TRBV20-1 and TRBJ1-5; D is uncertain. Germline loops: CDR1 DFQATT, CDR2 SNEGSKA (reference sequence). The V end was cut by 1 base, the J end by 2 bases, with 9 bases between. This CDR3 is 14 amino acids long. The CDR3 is CSARGQVGNQPQHF. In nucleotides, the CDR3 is TGCAGTGCTAGAGGGCAAGTTGGCAATCAGCCCCAGCATTTT.

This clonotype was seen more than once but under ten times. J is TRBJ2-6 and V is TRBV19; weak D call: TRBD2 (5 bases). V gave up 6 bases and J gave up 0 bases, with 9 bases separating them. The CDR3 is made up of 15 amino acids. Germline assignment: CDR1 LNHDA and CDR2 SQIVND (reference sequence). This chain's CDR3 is CASRTMFSGANVLTF. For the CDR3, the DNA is TGTGCCAGTAGGACTATGTTCTCTGGGGCCAACGTCCTGACTTTC.

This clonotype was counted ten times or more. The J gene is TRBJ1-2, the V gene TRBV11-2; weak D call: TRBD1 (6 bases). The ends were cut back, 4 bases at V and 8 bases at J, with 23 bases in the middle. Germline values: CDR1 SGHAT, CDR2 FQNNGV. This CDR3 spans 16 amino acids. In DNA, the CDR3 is TGTGCCAGCAGCTCACGACAGGACCGCACCCTATGGGGCTACACCTTC. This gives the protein CASSSRQDRTLWGYTF. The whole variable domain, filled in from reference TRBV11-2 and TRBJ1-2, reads EAGVAQSPRYKIIEKRQSVAFWCNPISGHATLYWYQQILGQGPKLLIQFQNNGVVDDSQLPKDRFSAERLKGVDSTLKIQPAKLEDSAVYLCASSSRQDRTLWGYTFGSGTRLTVV.

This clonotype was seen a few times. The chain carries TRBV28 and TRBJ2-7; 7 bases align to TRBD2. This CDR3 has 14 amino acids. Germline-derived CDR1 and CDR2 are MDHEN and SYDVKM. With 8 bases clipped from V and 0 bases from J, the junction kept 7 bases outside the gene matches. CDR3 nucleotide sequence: TGTGCCAGCCGCCGGGCGGGGGACTCCTACGAGCAGTACTTC. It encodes CASRRAGDSYEQYF.

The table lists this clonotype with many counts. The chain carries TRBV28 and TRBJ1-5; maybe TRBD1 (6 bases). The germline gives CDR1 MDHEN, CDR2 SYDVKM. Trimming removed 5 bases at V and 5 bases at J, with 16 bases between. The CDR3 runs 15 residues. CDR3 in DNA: TGTGCCAGCAGTCCTTCGGGACAAAGTCATCAGCCCCAGCATTTT. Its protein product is CASSPSGQSHQPQHF.